The rows below give T cell receptor beta chains drawn from one sample of a study of shared clonotypes between healthy human individuals. Repertoires were generated with immunoSEQ multiplex PCR, while TCRdb's copy carries only in-frame clones and drops some. The data contain a few million clones, approximately 96% of them singletons. Sequenced input: naive CD4+ T cells sorted from blood. These receptors all come from a young man in good health. CDR3s include the opening cysteine and the closing phenylalanine or tryptophan. Each record gives: clone size, D gene, V gene, J gene, CDR3 DNA, CDR3 protein. A D gene is named only where the DNA matches it firmly. Only some rows state a clone size, as once, few, many or a class for expanded clones.

NA	NA	TRBV7-2	TRBJ2-7	TGTGCCAGCAGCGCGGGAAGGGCCGAGCAGTACTTC	CASSAGRAEQYF
NA	NA	TRBV10-1	TRBJ2-1	TGCGCCAGCAGGGCCACAAGACAGGGACTGTGGAATGAGCAGTTCTTC	CASRATRQGLWNEQFF
NA	NA	TRBV29-1	TRBJ1-5	TGCAGCGTAGGAGGGGGCAATCAGCCCCAGCATTTT	CSVGGGNQPQHF
NA	NA	TRBV5-1	TRBJ2-1	TGCGCCAGCAGCTTGGTGGGTCGGTCCTACAATGAGCAGTTCTTC	CASSLVGRSYNEQFF
NA	NA	TRBV20-1	TRBJ1-2	TGCAGTGCCGGGGACACCTATGGCTACACCTTC	CSAGDTYGYTF
NA	NA	TRBV5-6	TRBJ1-5	TGTGCCAGCAGCGCGGACGGACACAGCAATCAGCCCCAGCATTTT	CASSADGHSNQPQHF
NA	TRBD1	TRBV6-5	TRBJ2-5	TGTGCCAGCAGTTACAGGGACAGCCAAGAGACCCAGTACTTC	CASSYRDSQETQYF
NA	NA	TRBV5-1	TRBJ2-1	TGCGCCAGCAGCTTAAGGGACCCCGAGCAGTTCTTC	CASSLRDPEQFF
NA	NA	TRBV15	TRBJ1-2	TGTGCCACCAGCAGAGAGACAGGCCCATATGGCTACACCTTC	CATSRETGPYGYTF
NA	NA	TRBV28	TRBJ1-6	TGTGCCAGCAGTTTATATAGTAGCAGGTCCTATAATTCACCCCTCCACTTT	CASSLYSSRSYNSPLHF
NA	NA	TRBV6-6	TRBJ2-7	TGTGCCAGCAGAAGAGGAGCGGACCAAACCTACGAGCAGTACTTC	CASRRGADQTYEQYF
once	TRBD2	TRBV5-4	TRBJ2-7	TGTGCCAGCAGATCGAGCGGGGTCTCCTACGAGCAGTACTTC	CASRSSGVSYEQYF
NA	TRBD1	TRBV28	TRBJ1-2	TGTGCCAGCGGGGACAGACACTATGGCTACACCTTC	CASGDRHYGYTF
NA	NA	TRBV27	TRBJ1-2	TGTGCCAGCAGTCCAACAGCGGGGTATGGCTACACCTTC	CASSPTAGYGYTF
NA	TRBD1	TRBV19	TRBJ1-5	TGTGCCAGTAGTACGGGCCCGGGACAGTTCTATAGCAATCAGCCCCAGCATTTT	CASSTGPGQFYSNQPQHF
once	TRBD2	TRBV30	TRBJ2-1	TGTGCCTGGAGCGCTAGCGGGAGAGGTAGTGAGCAGTTCTTC	CAWSASGRGSEQFF
NA	NA	TRBV28	TRBJ2-2	TGTGCCAGCACCGGACAAATGAACGGGGAGCTGTTTTTT	CASTGQMNGELFF
NA	NA	TRBV18	TRBJ2-5	TGTGCCAGCTCACCAATAGGACTCATGGGGGAGACCCAGTACTTC	CASSPIGLMGETQYF
NA	NA	TRBV7-9	TRBJ1-1	TGTGCCAGCAGCTTAGTTCCACGCGGCACTAAGCTTGAAGCTTTCTTT	CASSLVPRGTKLEAFF
NA	NA	TRBV6-1	TRBJ1-1	TGTGCCAGCAGTGAAGTAGGGGGGTCCAACACTGAAGCTTTCTTT	CASSEVGGSNTEAFF
NA	NA	TRBV4-1	TRBJ2-7	TGCGCCAGCAGCCTCAGGGAGGGGGACAAGTACTACGAGCAGTACTTC	CASSLREGDKYYEQYF
NA	TRBD2	TRBV18	TRBJ2-7	TGTGCCAGCTCACCCTCGCGGGAGACCCCCGAGCAGTACTTC	CASSPSRETPEQYF
NA	NA	TRBV5-6	TRBJ1-1	TGTGCCAGCAGCTTGGGGGGAAACGCTGAAGCTTTCTTT	CASSLGGNAEAFF
once	TRBD2	TRBV30	TRBJ2-1	TGTGCCTGGAGCAACCTACTAGCGGGGACCTACAATGAGCAGTTCTTC	CAWSNLLAGTYNEQFF
NA	NA	TRBV2	TRBJ2-7	TGTGCCAGCAGTAGAGAGGGGATCTCCTACGAGCAGTACTTC	CASSREGISYEQYF
NA	TRBD2	TRBV4-1	TRBJ2-2	TGCGCCAGCAGCCCCGGGACGGGGGGATCCGGGGAGCTGTTTTTT	CASSPGTGGSGELFF
NA	NA	TRBV7-9	TRBJ2-3	TGTGCCAGCAGCTTAGCGGGGTTAAGCACAGATACGCAGTATTTT	CASSLAGLSTDTQYF
NA	TRBD2	TRBV6-6	TRBJ2-4	TGTGCCAGCACCCCCACTAGCGGCAAAAACATTCAGTACTTC	CASTPTSGKNIQYF
NA	NA	TRBV18	TRBJ2-7	TGTGCCAGCTCACCGGTAGGTTACGAGCAGTACTTC	CASSPVGYEQYF